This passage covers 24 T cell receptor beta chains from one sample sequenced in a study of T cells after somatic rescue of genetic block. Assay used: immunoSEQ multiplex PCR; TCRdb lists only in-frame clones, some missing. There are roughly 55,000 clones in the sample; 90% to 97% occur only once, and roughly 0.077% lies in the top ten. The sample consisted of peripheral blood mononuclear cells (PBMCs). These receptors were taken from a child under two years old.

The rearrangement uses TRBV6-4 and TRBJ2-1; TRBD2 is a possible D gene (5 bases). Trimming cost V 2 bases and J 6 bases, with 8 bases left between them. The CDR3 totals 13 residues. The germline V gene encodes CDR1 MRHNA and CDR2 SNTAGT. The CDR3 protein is CASSDGSGNEQFF. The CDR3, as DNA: TGTGCCAGCAGTGACGGGAGTGGCAATGAGCAGTTCTTC.

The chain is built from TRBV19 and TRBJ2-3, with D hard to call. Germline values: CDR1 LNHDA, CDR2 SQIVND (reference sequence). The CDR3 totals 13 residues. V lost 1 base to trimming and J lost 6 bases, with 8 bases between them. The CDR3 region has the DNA TGTGCCAGTAGTATAGGGGCTTGGGATACGCAGTATTTT. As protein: CASSIGAWDTQYF.

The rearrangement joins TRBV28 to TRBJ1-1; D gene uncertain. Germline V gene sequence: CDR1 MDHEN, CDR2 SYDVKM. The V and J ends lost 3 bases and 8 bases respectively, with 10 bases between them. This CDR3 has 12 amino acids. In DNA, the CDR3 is TGTGCCAGCAGTTTGCGGGGAGAAGAAGCTTTCTTT. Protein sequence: CASSLRGEEAFF.

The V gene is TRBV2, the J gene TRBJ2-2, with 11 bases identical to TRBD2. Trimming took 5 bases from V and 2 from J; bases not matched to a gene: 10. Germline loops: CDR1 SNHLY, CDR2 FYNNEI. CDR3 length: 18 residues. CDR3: CASSNGILAGANTGELFF. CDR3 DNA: TGTGCCAGCAGTAATGGAATACTAGCGGGAGCCAACACCGGGGAGCTGTTTTTT. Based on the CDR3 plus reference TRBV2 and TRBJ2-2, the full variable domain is EPEVTQTPSHQVTQMGQEVILRCVPISNHLYFYWYRQILGQKVEFLVSFYNNEISEKSEIFDDQFSVERPDGSNFTLKIRSTKLEDSAMYFCASSNGILAGANTGELFFGEGSRLTVL.

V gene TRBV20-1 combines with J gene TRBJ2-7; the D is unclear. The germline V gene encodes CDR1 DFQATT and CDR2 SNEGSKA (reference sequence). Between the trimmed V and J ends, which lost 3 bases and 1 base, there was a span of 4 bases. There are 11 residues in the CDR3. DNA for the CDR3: TGCAGTGCTAGTATTTCCTACGAGCAGTACTTC. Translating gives CSASISYEQYF.

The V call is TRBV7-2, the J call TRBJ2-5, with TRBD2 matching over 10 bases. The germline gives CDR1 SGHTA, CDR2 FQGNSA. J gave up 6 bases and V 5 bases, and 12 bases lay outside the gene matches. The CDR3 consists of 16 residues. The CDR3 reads CASSLSSSGRLKTQYF. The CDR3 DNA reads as TGTGCCAGCAGCCTCTCGAGTAGCGGGAGGCTGAAGACCCAGTACTTC.

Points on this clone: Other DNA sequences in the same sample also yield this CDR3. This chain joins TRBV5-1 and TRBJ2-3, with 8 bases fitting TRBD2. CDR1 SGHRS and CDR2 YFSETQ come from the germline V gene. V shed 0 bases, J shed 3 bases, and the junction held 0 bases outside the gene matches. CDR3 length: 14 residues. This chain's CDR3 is CASSLAGGTDTQYF. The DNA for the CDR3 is TGCGCCAGCAGCTTGGCGGGAGGGACAGATACGCAGTATTTT.

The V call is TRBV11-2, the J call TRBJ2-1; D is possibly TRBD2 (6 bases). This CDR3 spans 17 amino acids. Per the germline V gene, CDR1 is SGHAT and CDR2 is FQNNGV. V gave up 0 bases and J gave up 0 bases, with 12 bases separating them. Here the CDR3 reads CASSLDPSGSSYNEQFF. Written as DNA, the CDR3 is TGTGCCAGCAGCTTAGATCCCTCCGGGAGCTCCTACAATGAGCAGTTCTTC.

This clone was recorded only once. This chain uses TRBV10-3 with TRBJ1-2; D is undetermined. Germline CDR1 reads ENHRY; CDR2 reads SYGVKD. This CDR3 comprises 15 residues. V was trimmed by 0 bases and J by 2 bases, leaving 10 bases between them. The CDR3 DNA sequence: TGTGCCATCAGTGAGTCGCTCGGGCAAAACTATGGCTACACCTTC. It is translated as CAISESLGQNYGYTF.

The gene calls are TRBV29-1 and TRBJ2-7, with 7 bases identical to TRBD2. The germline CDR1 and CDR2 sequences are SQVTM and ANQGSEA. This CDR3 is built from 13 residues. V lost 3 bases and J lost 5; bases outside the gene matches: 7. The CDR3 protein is CSVESAGVHEQYF. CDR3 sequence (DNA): TGCAGCGTTGAGTCCGCGGGAGTTCACGAGCAGTACTTC.

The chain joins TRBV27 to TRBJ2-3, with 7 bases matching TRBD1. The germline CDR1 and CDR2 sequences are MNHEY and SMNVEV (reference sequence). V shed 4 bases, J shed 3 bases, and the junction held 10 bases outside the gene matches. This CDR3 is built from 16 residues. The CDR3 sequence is CASSSRPVRGTDTQYF. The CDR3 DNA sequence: TGTGCCAGCAGTTCCCGACCCGTCAGGGGGACAGATACGCAGTATTTT.

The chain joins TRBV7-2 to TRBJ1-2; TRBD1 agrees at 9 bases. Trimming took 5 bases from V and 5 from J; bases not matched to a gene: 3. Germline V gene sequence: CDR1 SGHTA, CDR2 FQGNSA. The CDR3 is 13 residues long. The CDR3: CASSPGQGYGYTF. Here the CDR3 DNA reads TGTGCCAGCAGCCCGGGACAGGGATATGGCTACACCTTC.

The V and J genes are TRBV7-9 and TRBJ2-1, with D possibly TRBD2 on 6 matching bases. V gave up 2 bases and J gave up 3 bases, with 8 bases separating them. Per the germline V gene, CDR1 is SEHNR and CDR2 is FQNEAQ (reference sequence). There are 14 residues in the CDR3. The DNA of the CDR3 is TGTGCCAGCAGCTTAAAGCGGGTCTACAATGAGCAGTTCTTC. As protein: CASSLKRVYNEQFF.

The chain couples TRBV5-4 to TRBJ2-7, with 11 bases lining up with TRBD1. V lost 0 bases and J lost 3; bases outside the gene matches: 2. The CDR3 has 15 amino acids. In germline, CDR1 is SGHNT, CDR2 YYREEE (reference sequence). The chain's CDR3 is CASSLAGTGGYEQYF. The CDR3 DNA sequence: TGTGCCAGCAGCTTGGCCGGGACAGGGGGCTACGAGCAGTACTTC.

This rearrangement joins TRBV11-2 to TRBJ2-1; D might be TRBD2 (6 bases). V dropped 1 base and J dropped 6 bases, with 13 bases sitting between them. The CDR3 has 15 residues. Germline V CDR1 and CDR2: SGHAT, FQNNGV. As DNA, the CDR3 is TGTGCCAGCAGCTTAGGGAGGGCCGCCGGCAATGAGCAGTTCTTC. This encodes CASSLGRAAGNEQFF.

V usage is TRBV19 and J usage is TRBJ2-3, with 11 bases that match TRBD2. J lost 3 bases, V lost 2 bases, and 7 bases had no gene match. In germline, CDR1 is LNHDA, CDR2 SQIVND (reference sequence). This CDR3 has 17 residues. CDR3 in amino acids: CASSITSGSVVTDTQYF. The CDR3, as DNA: TGTGCCAGTAGTATAACTAGCGGGAGTGTTGTTACAGATACGCAGTATTTT.

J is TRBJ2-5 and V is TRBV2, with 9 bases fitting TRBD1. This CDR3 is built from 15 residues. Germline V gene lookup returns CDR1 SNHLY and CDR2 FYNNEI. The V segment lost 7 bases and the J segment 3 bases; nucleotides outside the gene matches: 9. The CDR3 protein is CASKTWGDREETQYF. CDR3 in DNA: TGTGCCAGCAAAACCTGGGGGGACAGGGAAGAGACCCAGTACTTC.

The CDR3 bases are TGTGCCAGCAGCTTAATAGGACTAGCGGGAGGGAAGACCCAGTACTTC. The encoded protein is CASSLIGLAGGKTQYF. V gene TRBV5-6 combines with J gene TRBJ2-5; 15 bases are shared with TRBD2. Germline V CDR1 and CDR2: SGHDT, YYEEEE. Unmatched junction bases numbered 5, after V lost 2 bases and J lost 6 bases. The CDR3 loop spans 16 amino acids.

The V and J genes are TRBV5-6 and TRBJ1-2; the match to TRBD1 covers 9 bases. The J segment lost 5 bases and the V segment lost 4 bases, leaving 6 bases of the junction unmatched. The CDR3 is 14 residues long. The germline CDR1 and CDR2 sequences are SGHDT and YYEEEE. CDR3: CASSLGQGHYGYTF. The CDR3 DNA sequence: TGTGCCAGCAGCCTCGGACAGGGGCATTATGGCTACACCTTC.

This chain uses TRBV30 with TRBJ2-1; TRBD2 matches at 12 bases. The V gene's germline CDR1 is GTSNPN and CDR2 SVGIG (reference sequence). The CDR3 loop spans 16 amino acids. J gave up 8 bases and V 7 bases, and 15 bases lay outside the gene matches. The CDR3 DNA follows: TGTGCCTACCATGCCTTGACTAGCGGGAGATGGTATGAGCAGTTCTTC. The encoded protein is CAYHALTSGRWYEQFF.

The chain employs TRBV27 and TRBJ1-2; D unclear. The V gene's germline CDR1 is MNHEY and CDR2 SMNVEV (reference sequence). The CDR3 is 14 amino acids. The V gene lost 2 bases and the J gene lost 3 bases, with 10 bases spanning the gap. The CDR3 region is CASSLTAWDYGYTF. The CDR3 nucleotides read TGTGCCAGCAGTTTAACCGCCTGGGACTATGGCTACACCTTC.

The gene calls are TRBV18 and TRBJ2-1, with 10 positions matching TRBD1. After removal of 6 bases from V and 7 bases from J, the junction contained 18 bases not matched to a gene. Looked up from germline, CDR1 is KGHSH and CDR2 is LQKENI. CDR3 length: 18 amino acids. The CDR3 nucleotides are TGTGCCAGCTCCCAGTCGCGGTTTCCGGGACAGGGGCGTAATGAGCAGTTCTTC. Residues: CASSQSRFPGQGRNEQFF.

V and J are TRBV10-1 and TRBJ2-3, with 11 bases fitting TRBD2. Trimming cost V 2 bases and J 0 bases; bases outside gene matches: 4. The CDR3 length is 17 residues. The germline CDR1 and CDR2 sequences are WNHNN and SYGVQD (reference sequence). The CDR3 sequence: CASSESTSGRSTDTQYF. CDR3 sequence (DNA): TGCGCCAGCAGTGAGAGTACTAGCGGGAGAAGCACAGATACGCAGTATTTT.

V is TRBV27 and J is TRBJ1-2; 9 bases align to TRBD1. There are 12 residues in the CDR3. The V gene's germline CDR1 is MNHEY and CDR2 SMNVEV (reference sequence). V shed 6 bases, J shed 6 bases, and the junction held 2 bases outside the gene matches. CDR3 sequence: CASSRTGDGYTF. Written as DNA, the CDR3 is TGTGCCAGCAGCCGGACAGGGGATGGCTACACCTTC.